This T cell receptor (beta chain) came from a study of OX40 agonist ivuxolimab in advanced cancers. Using immunoSEQ multiplex PCR, the repertoire was profiled, and TCRdb retains in-frame clones only, with some absent. The data show tens of thousands of clones, 85% to 90% seen once. This CDR3 has 12 amino acids. Germline assignment: CDR1 SGHKS and CDR2 YYEKEE (reference sequence). Deletions cut 2 bases from V and 5 bases from J, with 7 bases between. Source: CD4+ or CD8+ T cells sorted from blood, taken in a trial of the OX40 agonist ivuxolimab. The source is an adult with an advanced solid tumor such as melanoma, head and neck, liver or kidney cancer. The genes are TRBV5-5 and TRBJ2-5; TRBD2 is a possible D gene (5 bases). CDR3 protein: CASSFEGETQYF. The CDR3 DNA follows: TGTGCCAGCAGCTTCGAGGGCGAGACCCAGTACTTC.